This T cell receptor beta chain was sequenced for a study of neoadjuvant anti-PD-1 for oral cavity cancer. About the study: Before surgery, most patients got three to four biweekly 3 mg/kg nivolumab doses. General study findings and limits: Greater tumor shrinkage accompanied bigger post-treatment sizes of preexisting clones.

Worth noting for this clone: Its antigen is not identified.

Most tumor samples had approximately 5 ug input DNA in two replicates. TCRdb's copy holds only in-frame clones and misses some; the assay was immunoSEQ multiplex PCR. The sample holds approximately 7,400 clones; about half are singletons and the top ten take about 11%. Trimming removed 0 bases at V and 7 bases at J, with 7 bases between. This CDR3 is 13 amino acids long. Germline V lookup: CDR1 SGDLS, CDR2 YYNGEE. This chain uses TRBV9 with TRBJ1-4; D is unresolved. Specimen: tumor tissue, collected before nivolumab (anti-PD-1) treatment. The origin of this receptor is a person aged 35 to 85 with oral cavity squamous cell carcinoma. The CDR3 nucleotides are TGTGCCAGCAGCGTAGGACTCTTTGAAAAACTGTTTTTT. Its translation is CASSVGLFEKLFF.